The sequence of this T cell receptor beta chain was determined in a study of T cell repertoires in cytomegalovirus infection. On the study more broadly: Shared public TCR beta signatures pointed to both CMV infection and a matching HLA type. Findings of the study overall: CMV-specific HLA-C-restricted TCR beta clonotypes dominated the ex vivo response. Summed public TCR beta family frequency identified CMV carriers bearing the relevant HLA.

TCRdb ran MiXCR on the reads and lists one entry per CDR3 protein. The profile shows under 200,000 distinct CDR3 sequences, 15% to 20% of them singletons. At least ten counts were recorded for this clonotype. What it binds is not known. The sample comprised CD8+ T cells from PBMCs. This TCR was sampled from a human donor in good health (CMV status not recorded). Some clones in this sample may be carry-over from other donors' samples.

CDR3 amino acids: CASSLFGQSSSGANVLTF. DNA for the CDR3: TGTGCCAGCAGCTTATTTGGACAGTCGTCCTCTGGGGCCAACGTCCTGACTTTC. The V call is TRBV7-8, the J call TRBJ2-6; TRBD1 might be the D (6 bases). This CDR3 spans 18 amino acids. Germline CDR1 and CDR2: SGHVS and FQNEAQ. Trimming shortened V by 2 bases and J by 0 bases, and 14 bases separated the two germline ends.